This is a list of T cell receptor beta chains from one sample in a study of regulatory T cells in long-lasting Graves disease. TCRdb redid the calling of the multiplex PCR reads with MiXCR, one entry per CDR3 protein. The repertoire holds almost 350,000 distinct CDR3 sequences, with 15% to 20% as singletons. The sample was peripheral blood mononuclear cells (PBMCs), taken when the disease was refractory, from a patient treated with antithyroid drugs. The receptors were gathered from a female donor with Graves disease. The CDR3 runs from the conserved cysteine through the conserved F or W. Fields, in order: V gene, D gene, J gene, clone size, CDR3 protein. The D gene is left open where the match is weak. A row's size may be missing; if present it is once, few, many or a size class.

v_call: TRBV5-1
d_call: .
j_call: TRBJ2-1
clone_size: .
cdr3_aa: CASSRQVHEQFF

v_call: TRBV10-3
d_call: TRBD1
j_call: TRBJ1-2
clone_size: few
cdr3_aa: CAISDPLTGGYTF

v_call: TRBV12-3/TRBV12-4
d_call: TRBD2
j_call: TRBJ2-3
clone_size: few
cdr3_aa: CASSPGLGSDTQYF

v_call: TRBV4-1
d_call: .
j_call: TRBJ1-5
clone_size: .
cdr3_aa: CASRRSSNQPQHF

v_call: TRBV7-9
d_call: .
j_call: TRBJ1-2
clone_size: .
cdr3_aa: CASSLRGSGSGYTF

v_call: TRBV6-1
d_call: .
j_call: TRBJ1-2
clone_size: many
cdr3_aa: CASSPDGPPGGYTF

v_call: TRBV12-3/TRBV12-4
d_call: TRBD1
j_call: TRBJ1-2
clone_size: many
cdr3_aa: CASSTGATTYYGYTF

v_call: TRBV7-8
d_call: TRBD2
j_call: TRBJ2-7
clone_size: many
cdr3_aa: CASSPSRLAGGREQYF

v_call: TRBV15
d_call: TRBD2
j_call: TRBJ2-3
clone_size: .
cdr3_aa: CATSREGTDTQYF

v_call: TRBV7-9
d_call: TRBD1
j_call: TRBJ1-5
clone_size: many
cdr3_aa: CASSQQGAGQPQHF

v_call: TRBV3-1
d_call: TRBD1
j_call: TRBJ2-7
clone_size: few
cdr3_aa: CASTRGQGSYEQYF

v_call: TRBV28
d_call: TRBD1
j_call: TRBJ2-5
clone_size: many
cdr3_aa: CASRRQGDETQYF

v_call: TRBV30
d_call: .
j_call: TRBJ1-4
clone_size: many
cdr3_aa: CAWSVGNEKLFF

v_call: TRBV7-2
d_call: TRBD1
j_call: TRBJ1-1
clone_size: many
cdr3_aa: CASSLEVQGIAFF

v_call: TRBV24-1
d_call: TRBD1
j_call: TRBJ2-7
clone_size: many
cdr3_aa: CATSDPRTGAYEQYF

v_call: TRBV5-1
d_call: .
j_call: TRBJ2-2
clone_size: few
cdr3_aa: CASSLGVPTNTGELFF

v_call: TRBV11-2
d_call: .
j_call: TRBJ1-2
clone_size: many
cdr3_aa: CASSLGLNYGYTF

v_call: TRBV7-8
d_call: TRBD1
j_call: TRBJ1-6
clone_size: few
cdr3_aa: CASSRDRASYNSPLHF

v_call: TRBV5-1
d_call: TRBD1
j_call: TRBJ1-1
clone_size: .
cdr3_aa: CASNLGGSVTEAFF

v_call: TRBV20-1
d_call: TRBD2
j_call: TRBJ2-5
clone_size: many
cdr3_aa: CSARGDKFWTSGRGYQETQYF

v_call: TRBV4-3
d_call: .
j_call: TRBJ1-2
clone_size: few
cdr3_aa: CASSQAPPGSYGYTF

v_call: TRBV28
d_call: TRBD2
j_call: TRBJ2-7
clone_size: .
cdr3_aa: CASSFPLLAESSYEQYF

v_call: TRBV6-5
d_call: TRBD1
j_call: TRBJ1-1
clone_size: many
cdr3_aa: CASSYSGQGGTEAFF

v_call: TRBV6-5
d_call: TRBD1
j_call: TRBJ1-1
clone_size: few
cdr3_aa: CASSYPGQGAGEAFF

v_call: TRBV28
d_call: .
j_call: TRBJ2-7
clone_size: many
cdr3_aa: CASRIQPRSYEQYF

v_call: TRBV11-2
d_call: TRBD2
j_call: TRBJ2-5
clone_size: many
cdr3_aa: CASSSPGTSGQETQYF

v_call: TRBV4-1
d_call: .
j_call: TRBJ2-5
clone_size: few
cdr3_aa: CASSHGLPGETQYF

v_call: TRBV6-1
d_call: .
j_call: TRBJ1-2
clone_size: .
cdr3_aa: CASRDPGRPGSYGYTF

v_call: TRBV12-3/TRBV12-4
d_call: .
j_call: TRBJ2-1
clone_size: .
cdr3_aa: CASSFPPRRYYNEQFF

v_call: TRBV18
d_call: .
j_call: TRBJ2-5
clone_size: .
cdr3_aa: CASSARGFQETQYF

v_call: TRBV5-1
d_call: .
j_call: TRBJ1-2
clone_size: many
cdr3_aa: CASSLENYGYTF

v_call: TRBV20-1
d_call: TRBD1
j_call: TRBJ1-1
clone_size: many
cdr3_aa: CSVRTGGTEAFF

v_call: TRBV11-2
d_call: TRBD2
j_call: TRBJ2-3
clone_size: once
cdr3_aa: CASSLGLAGRTDTQYF

v_call: TRBV7-3
d_call: .
j_call: TRBJ1-1
clone_size: .
cdr3_aa: CASSSFGANTEAFF

v_call: TRBV4-1
d_call: .
j_call: TRBJ1-2
clone_size: .
cdr3_aa: CASSPGLQGSRPHGYTF

v_call: TRBV7-9
d_call: .
j_call: TRBJ1-4
clone_size: few
cdr3_aa: CASSFPNEKLFF

v_call: TRBV20-1
d_call: .
j_call: TRBJ2-7
clone_size: many
cdr3_aa: CSAREGGTQSYEQYF